These 10 T cell receptor beta chains came from one sample sequenced in a study of T cells after yellow fever vaccination. TCRdb analysed the 5' RACE reads with MiXCR anew, one entry per CDR3 protein. The data contain 550,000 or so distinct CDR3 sequences, over 15% of them singletons. The sample in question was PBMCs, obtained 15 days after the yellow fever booster vaccination. These TCRs come from a young man who received the YFV17D yellow fever vaccine.

This clonotype was counted a few times. CDR3 DNA sequence: TGTGCCAGCAGTTCCAGGGAAAGAGAGACCCAGTACTTC. Translation: CASSSRERETQYF. This rearrangement joins TRBV12-3 or TRBV12-4 to TRBJ2-5, with a possible D match to TRBD1 (5 bases). V lost 4 bases and J 4 bases, leaving 10 bases between the germline ends. This CDR3 comprises 13 residues.

The rearrangement uses TRBV15 and TRBJ2-3; D gene unclear. Between the trimmed V and J ends, which lost 5 bases and 6 bases, there was a span of 12 bases. The V gene's germline CDR1 is LNHNV and CDR2 YYDKDF (reference sequence). The CDR3 covers 13 residues. The CDR3 loop is CATSPSSWDTQYF. CDR3 DNA: TGTGCCACCAGCCCTTCAAGTTGGGATACGCAGTATTTT.

The V and J genes are TRBV18 and TRBJ2-5, with D maybe TRBD1 (5 bases). V was shortened by 3 bases and J by 3 bases, with 14 bases between the two germline ends. Germline values: CDR1 KGHSH, CDR2 LQKENI. The CDR3 spans 15 residues. The CDR3 nucleotides are TGTGCCAGCTCACCCAGGGCATATGGGGAAGAGACCCAGTACTTC. Encoded protein: CASSPRAYGEETQYF. Full variable domain (missing parts from reference TRBV18 and TRBJ2-5): NAGVMQNPRHLVRRRGQEARLRCSPMKGHSHVYWYRQLPEEGLKFMVYLQKENIIDESGMPKERFSAEFPKEGPSILRIQQVVRGDSAAYFCASSPRAYGEETQYFGPGTRLLVL.

This chain links TRBV7-2 with TRBJ2-2, with D perhaps TRBD1 (6 bases). The V gene's germline CDR1 is SGHTA and CDR2 FQGNSA. The CDR3 loop spans 16 amino acids. V was cut by 5 bases and J by 7 bases, with 20 bases left in between. CDR3 protein: CASSIWTVDSVGELFF. The CDR3 DNA follows: TGTGCCAGCAGCATTTGGACAGTCGATAGTGTCGGGGAGCTGTTTTTT.

This rearrangement joins TRBV19 to TRBJ2-2, with a possible D match to TRBD1 (5 bases). Germline loops: CDR1 LNHDA, CDR2 SQIVND (reference sequence). The V end was cut by 3 bases, the J end by 2 bases, with 7 bases between. This CDR3 contains 14 residues. The CDR3 DNA follows: TGTGCCAGTAGTATCCAGGGCAACACCGGGGAGCTGTTTTTT. Encoded protein: CASSIQGNTGELFF.

A few counts support this clonotype. V usage is TRBV12-3 or TRBV12-4 and J usage is TRBJ1-2, with D maybe TRBD1 (5 bases). V lost 4 bases, J lost 10 bases, and 16 bases lay in between. The CDR3 is 13 amino acids. As DNA, the CDR3 is TGTGCCAGCAGTTGGGGCCGGCCTGTTCCCTACACCTTC. Translated: CASSWGRPVPYTF.

This clonotype was found a few times. In nucleotides, the CDR3 is TGTGCCAGCAGTTCTCCGGCTGGGCCTGAAGCTTTCTTT. Protein: CASSSPAGPEAFF. This chain uses TRBV12-3 or TRBV12-4 with TRBJ1-1, with D uncertain. CDR3 length: 13 amino acids. Trimming stripped 4 bases from V and 6 bases from J, with 12 bases between.

This rearrangement joins TRBV4-3 to TRBJ2-7; no clear D. The germline V gene has CDR1 LGHNA and CDR2 YSLEER. The CDR3 contains 13 residues. The V end lost 4 bases, the J end lost 5 bases, and 12 bases lay between the germline ends. CDR3 amino acids: CASSPERRNEQYF. CDR3 bases: TGCGCCAGCAGCCCCGAGCGTCGGAACGAGCAGTACTTC.

This clonotype has a count of ten or more. The CDR3: CASSLGVGYEQFF. The DNA of the CDR3 is TGTGCCAGCAGCCTAGGGGTTGGGTATGAGCAGTTCTTC. This rearrangement joins TRBV7-8 to TRBJ2-1; possibly TRBD1 for D (5 bases). Germline V gives CDR1 SGHVS, CDR2 FQNEAQ. This CDR3 spans 13 amino acids. V lost 5 bases to trimming and J lost 8 bases, with 13 bases between them.

J is TRBJ2-4 and V is TRBV7-9, with TRBD1 matching over 9 bases. After removal of 5 bases from V and 8 bases from J, the junction contained 7 bases not matched to a gene. Germline V lookup: CDR1 SEHNR, CDR2 FQNEAQ (reference sequence). This CDR3 has 14 residues. This CDR3 reads CASSPDRGRDIQYF. CDR3 nucleotide sequence: TGTGCCAGCAGCCCAGACAGGGGGAGAGACATTCAGTACTTC.